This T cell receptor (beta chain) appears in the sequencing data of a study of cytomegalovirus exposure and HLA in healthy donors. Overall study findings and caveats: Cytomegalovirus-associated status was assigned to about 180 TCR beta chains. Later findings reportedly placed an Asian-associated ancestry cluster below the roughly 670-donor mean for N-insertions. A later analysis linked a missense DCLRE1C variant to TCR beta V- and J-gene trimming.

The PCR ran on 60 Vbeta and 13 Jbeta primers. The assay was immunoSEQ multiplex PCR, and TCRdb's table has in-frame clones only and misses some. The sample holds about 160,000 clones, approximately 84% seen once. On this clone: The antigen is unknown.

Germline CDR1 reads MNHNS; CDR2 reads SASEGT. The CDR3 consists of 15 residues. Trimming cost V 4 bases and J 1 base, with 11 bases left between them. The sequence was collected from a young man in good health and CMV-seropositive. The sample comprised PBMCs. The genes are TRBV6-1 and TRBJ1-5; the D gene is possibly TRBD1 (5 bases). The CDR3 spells CASSGGTLSNQPQHF. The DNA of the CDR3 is TGTGCCAGCAGTGGAGGGACTCTGAGCAATCAGCCCCAGCATTTT.